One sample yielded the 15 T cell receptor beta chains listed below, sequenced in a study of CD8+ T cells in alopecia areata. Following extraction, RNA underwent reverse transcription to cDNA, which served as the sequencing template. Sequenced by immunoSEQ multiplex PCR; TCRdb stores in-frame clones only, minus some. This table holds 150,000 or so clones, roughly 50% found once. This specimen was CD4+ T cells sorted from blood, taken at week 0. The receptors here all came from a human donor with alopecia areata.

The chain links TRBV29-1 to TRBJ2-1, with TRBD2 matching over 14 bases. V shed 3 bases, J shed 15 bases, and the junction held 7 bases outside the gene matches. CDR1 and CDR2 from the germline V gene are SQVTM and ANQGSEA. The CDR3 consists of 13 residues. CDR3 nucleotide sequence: TGCAGCGTTGATACCCGACTAGCGGGGGGGGCGTTCTTC. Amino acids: CSVDTRLAGGAFF.

The CDR3 nucleotides are TGTGCCAGCACCACGGCGGAGGATGGCTACACCTTC. Residues: CASTTAEDGYTF. The chain couples TRBV7-3 to TRBJ1-2; D remains unclear. CDR3 size: 12 residues. Trimming shortened V by 7 bases and J by 6 bases, and 12 bases separated the two germline ends. Germline V gene sequence: CDR1 SGHTA, CDR2 FQGTGA. The whole variable domain, remainder taken from reference TRBV7-3 and TRBJ1-2, is GAGVSQTPSNKVTEKGKYVELRCDPISGHTALYWYRQSLGQGPEFLIYFQGTGAADDSGLPNDRFFAVRPEGSVSTLKIQRTERGDSAVYLCASTTAEDGYTFGSGTRLTVV.

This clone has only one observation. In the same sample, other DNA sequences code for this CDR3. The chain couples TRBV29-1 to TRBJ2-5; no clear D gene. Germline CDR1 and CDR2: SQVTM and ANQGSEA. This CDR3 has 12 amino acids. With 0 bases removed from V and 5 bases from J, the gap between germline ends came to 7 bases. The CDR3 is CSVEEGGETQYF. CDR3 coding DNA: TGCAGCGTTGAAGAGGGTGGGGAGACCCAGTACTTC.

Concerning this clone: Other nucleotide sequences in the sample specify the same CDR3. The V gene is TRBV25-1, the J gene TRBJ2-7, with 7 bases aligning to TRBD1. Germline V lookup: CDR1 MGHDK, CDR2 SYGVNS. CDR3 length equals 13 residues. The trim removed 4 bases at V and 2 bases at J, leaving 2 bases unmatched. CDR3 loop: CASSGTGAYEQYF. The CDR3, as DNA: TGTGCCAGCAGTGGGACAGGAGCCTACGAGCAGTACTTC.

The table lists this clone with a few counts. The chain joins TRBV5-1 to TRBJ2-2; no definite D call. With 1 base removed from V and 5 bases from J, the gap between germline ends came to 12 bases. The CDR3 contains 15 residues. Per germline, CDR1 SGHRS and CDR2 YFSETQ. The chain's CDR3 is CASSLSGPSTGELFF. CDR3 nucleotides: TGCGCCAGCAGCTTGTCCGGGCCGTCGACCGGGGAGCTGTTTTTT.

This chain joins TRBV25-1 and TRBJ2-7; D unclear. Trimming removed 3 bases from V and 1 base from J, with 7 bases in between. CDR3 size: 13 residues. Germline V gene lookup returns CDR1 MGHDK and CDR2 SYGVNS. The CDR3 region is CASSEQVSYEQYF. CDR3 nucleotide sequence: TGTGCCAGCAGTGAGCAGGTTTCCTACGAGCAGTACTTC.

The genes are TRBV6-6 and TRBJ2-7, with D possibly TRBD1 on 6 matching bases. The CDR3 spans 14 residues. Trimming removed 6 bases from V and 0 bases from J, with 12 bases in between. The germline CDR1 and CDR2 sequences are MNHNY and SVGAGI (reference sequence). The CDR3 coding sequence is TGTGCCAGCAGGCTAACAGGGAGCTCCTACGAGCAGTACTTC. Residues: CASRLTGSSYEQYF.

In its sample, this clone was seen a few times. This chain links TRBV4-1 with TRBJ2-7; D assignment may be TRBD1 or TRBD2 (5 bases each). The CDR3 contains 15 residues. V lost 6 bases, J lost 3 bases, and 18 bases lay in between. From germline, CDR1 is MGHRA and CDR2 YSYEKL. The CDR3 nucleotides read TGCGCCAGCAGTTCCAGGGACCGGGGTATCTACGAGCAGTACTTC. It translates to CASSSRDRGIYEQYF.

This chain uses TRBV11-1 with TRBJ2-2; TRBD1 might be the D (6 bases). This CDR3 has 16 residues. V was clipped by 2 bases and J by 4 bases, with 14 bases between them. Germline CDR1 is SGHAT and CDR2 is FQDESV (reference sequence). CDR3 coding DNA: TGTGCCAGCAGCTTAATTCTGGACAGTGGCACCGGGGAGCTGTTTTTT. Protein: CASSLILDSGTGELFF.

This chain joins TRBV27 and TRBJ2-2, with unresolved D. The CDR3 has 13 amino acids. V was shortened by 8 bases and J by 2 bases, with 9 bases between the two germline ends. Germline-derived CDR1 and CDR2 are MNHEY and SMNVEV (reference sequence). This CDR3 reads CASQLINTGELFF. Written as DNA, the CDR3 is TGTGCCAGCCAGCTGATAAACACCGGGGAGCTGTTTTTT.

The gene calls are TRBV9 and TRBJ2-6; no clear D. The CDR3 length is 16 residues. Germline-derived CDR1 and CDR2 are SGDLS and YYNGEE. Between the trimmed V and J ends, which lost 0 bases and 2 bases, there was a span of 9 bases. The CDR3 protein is CASSVERLPGANVLTF. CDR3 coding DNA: TGTGCCAGCAGCGTAGAGAGGCTCCCTGGGGCCAACGTCCTGACTTTC. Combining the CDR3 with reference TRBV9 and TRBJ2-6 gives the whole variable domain DSGVTQTPKHLITATGQRVTLRCSPRSGDLSVYWYQQSLDQGLQFLIQYYNGEERAKGNILERFSAQQFPDLHSELNLSSLELGDSALYFCASSVERLPGANVLTFGAGSRLTVL.

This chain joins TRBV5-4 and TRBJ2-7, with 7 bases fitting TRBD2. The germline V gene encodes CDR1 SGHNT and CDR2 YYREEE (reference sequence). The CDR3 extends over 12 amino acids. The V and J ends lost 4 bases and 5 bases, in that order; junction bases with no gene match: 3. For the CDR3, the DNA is TGTGCCAGCAGCACACGGGGGGACGAGCAGTACTTC. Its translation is CASSTRGDEQYF. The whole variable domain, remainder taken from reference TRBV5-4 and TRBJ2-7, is ETGVTQSPTHLIKTRGQQVTLRCSSQSGHNTVSWYQQALGQGPQFIFQYYREEENGRGNFPPRFSGLQFPNYSSELNVNALELDDSALYLCASSTRGDEQYFGPGTRLTVT.

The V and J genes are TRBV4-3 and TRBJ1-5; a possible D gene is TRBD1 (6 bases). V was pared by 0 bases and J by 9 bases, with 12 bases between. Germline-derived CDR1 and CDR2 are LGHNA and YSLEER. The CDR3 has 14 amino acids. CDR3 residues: CASSQEYRVRPQHF. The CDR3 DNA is TGCGCCAGCAGCCAAGAATACAGGGTAAGGCCCCAGCATTTT.

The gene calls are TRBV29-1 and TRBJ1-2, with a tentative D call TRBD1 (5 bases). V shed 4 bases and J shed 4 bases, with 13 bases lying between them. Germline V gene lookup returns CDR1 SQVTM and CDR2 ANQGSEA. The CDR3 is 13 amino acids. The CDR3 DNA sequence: TGCAGCGTTGGACAAGGGGCCCTCTATGGCTACACCTTC. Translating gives CSVGQGALYGYTF.

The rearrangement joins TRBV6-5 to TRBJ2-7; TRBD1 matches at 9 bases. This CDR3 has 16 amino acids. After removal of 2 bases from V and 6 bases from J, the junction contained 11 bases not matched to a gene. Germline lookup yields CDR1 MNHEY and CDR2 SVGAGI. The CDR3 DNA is TGTGCCAGCAGTTACGGATCCGGGACAGGGTTTCGCGAGCAGTACTTC. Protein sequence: CASSYGSGTGFREQYF.